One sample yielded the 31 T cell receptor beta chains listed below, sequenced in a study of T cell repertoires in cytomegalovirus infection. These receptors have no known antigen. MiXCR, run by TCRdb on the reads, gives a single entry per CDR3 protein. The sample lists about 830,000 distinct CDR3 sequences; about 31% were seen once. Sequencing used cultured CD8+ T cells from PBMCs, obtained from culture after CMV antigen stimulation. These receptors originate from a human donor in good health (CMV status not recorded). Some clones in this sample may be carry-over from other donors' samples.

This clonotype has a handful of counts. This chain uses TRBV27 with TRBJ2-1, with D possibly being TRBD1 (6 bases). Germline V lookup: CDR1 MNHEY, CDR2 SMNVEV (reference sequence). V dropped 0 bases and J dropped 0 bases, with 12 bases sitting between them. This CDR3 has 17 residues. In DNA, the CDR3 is TGTGCCAGCAGTTTATCGGGGGCCCCGAGCTCCTACAATGAGCAGTTCTTC. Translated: CASSLSGAPSSYNEQFF.

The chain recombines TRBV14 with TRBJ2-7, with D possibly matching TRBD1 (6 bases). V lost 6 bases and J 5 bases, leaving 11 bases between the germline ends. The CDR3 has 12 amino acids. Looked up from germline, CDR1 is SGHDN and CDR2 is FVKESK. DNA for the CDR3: TGTGCCAGCAGGGAACAGGGAAACGAGCAGTACTTC. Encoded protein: CASREQGNEQYF.

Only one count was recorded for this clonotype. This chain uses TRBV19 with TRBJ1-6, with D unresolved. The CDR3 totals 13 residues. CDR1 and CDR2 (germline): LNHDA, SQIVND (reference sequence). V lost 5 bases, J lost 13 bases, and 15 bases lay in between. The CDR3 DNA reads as TGTGCCAGTAGTCCTGGACCCTCGACCCCCCTCCACTTT. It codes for CASSPGPSTPLHF.

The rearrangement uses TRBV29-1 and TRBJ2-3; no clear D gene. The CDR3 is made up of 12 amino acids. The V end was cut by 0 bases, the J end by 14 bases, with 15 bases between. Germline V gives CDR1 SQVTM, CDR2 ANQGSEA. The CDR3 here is CSVEEGGLRTYF. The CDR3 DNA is TGCAGCGTTGAAGAGGGCGGCCTACGGACGTATTTT.

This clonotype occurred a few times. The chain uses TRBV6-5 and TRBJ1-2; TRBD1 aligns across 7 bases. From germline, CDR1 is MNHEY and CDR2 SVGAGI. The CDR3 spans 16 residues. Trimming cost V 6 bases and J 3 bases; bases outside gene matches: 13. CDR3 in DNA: TGTGCCAGCAGGACCCGGGGATCCGGACAGGACTATGGCTACACCTTC. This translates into CASRTRGSGQDYGYTF.

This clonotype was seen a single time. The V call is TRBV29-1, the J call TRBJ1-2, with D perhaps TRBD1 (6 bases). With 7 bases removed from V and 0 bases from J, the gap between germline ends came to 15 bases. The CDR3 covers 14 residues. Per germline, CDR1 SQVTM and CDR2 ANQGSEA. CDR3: CSGVTGDSNYGYTF. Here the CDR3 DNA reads TGCAGCGGAGTGACAGGAGACTCTAACTATGGCTACACCTTC.

The CDR3 region has the DNA TGTGCCAGCAGTGACGGATTCAACATTCAGTACTTC. Protein product: CASSDGFNIQYF. J is TRBJ2-4 and V is TRBV6-4; the D is unclear. V lost 2 bases and J lost 7, with 6 bases in between. From germline, CDR1 is MRHNA and CDR2 SNTAGT. This CDR3 is 12 amino acids long.

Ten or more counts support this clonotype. The CDR3 reads CASSLDRGSSYEQYV. The CDR3 bases are TGTGCCAGCAGTCTAGACAGGGGAAGCTCCTACGAGCAGTACGTC. This chain links TRBV28 with TRBJ2-7; 8 nucleotides agree with TRBD1. The CDR3 contains 15 residues. V shed 5 bases and J 0 bases; nucleotides not matched to a gene: 6. Germline values: CDR1 MDHEN, CDR2 SYDVKM.

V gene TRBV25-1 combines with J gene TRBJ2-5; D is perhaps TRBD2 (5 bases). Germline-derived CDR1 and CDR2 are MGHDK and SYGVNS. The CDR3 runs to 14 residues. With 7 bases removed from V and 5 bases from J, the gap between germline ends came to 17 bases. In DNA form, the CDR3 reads TGTGCCAGCACCCTCTCCCGGACGGGGGAGACCCAGTACTTC. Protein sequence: CASTLSRTGETQYF.

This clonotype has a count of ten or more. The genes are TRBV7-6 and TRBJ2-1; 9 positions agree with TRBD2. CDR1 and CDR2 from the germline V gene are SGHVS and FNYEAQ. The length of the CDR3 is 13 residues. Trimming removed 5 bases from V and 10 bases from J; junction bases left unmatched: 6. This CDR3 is CASSPGLAGEQFF. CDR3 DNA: TGTGCCAGCAGCCCGGGACTAGCTGGAGAGCAGTTCTTC.

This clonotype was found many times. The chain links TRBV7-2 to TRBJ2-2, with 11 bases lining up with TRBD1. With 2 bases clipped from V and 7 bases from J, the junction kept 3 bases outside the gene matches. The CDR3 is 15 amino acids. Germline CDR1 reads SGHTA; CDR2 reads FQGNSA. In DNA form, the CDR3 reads TGTGCCAGCAGCTTATGGGGACAGGGGGACGGGGAGCTGTTTTTT. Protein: CASSLWGQGDGELFF. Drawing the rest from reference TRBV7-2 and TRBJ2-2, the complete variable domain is GAGVSQSPSNKVTEKGKDVELRCDPISGHTALYWYRQSLGQGLEFLIYFQGNSAPDKSGLPSDRFSAERTGGSVSTLTIQRTQQEDSAVYLCASSLWGQGDGELFFGEGSRLTVL.

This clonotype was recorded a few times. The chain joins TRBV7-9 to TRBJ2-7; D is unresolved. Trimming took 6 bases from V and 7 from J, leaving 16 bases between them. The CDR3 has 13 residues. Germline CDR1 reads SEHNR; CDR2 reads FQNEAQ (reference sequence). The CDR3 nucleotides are TGTGCCAGCAGTTCCGGCCAAGCGAGAGAGCAGTACGTC. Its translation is CASSSGQAREQYV.

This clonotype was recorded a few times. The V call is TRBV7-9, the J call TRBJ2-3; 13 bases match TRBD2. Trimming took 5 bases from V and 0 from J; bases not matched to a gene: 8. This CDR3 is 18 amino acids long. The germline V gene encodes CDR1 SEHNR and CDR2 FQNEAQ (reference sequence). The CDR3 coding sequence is TGTGCCAGCAGCACCACTAGCGGGGGGGCTCACAGCACAGATACGCAGTATTTT. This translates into CASSTTSGGAHSTDTQYF.

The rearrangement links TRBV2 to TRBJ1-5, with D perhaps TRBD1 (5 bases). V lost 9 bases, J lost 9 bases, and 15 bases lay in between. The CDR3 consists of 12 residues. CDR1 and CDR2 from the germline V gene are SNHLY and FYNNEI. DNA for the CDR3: TGTGCCAGTAAGACACCGGGGGGGCCCCAGCATTTT. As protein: CASKTPGGPQHF.

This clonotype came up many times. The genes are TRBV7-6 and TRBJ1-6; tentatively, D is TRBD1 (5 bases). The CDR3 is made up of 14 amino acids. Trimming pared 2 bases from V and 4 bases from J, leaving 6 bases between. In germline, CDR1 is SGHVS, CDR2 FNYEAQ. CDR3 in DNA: TGTGCCAGCAGCTTAAGACAGTATAATTCACCCCTCCACTTT. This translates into CASSLRQYNSPLHF.

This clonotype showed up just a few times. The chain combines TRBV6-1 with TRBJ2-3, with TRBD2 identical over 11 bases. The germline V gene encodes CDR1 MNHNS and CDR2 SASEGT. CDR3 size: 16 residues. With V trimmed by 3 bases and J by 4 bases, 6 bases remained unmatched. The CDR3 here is CASSDLLAGGADTQYF. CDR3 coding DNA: TGTGCCAGCAGTGATTTGTTAGCGGGGGGGGCAGATACGCAGTATTTT.

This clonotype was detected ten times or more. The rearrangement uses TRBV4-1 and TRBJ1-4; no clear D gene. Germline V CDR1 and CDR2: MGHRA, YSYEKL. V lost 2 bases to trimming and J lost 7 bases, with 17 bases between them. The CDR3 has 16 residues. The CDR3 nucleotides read TGCGCCAGCAGCCAATTGGCCAACCAGATGGGTGAAAAACTGTTTTTT. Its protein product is CASSQLANQMGEKLFF.

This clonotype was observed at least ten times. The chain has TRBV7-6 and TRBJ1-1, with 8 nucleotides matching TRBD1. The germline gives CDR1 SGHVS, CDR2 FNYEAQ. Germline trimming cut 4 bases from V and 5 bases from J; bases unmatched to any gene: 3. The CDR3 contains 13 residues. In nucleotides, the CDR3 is TGTGCCAGCAGCTCTGGACAGGGTACTGAAGCTTTCTTT. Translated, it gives CASSSGQGTEAFF.

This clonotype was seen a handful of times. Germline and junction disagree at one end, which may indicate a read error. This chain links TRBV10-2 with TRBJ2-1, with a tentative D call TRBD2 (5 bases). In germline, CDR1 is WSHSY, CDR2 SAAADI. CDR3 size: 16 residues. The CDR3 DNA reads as TGCGCCAGCACTGAGTGGGGAGACGAACCCTACAATGAGCAGTTCTTC. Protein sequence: CASTEWGDEPYNEQFF.

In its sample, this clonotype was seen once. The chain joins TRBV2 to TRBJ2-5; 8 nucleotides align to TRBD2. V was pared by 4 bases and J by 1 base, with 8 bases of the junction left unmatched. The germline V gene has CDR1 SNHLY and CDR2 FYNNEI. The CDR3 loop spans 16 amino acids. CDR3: CASSAVGTSGQETQYF. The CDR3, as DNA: TGTGCCAGCAGTGCGGTTGGTACTAGCGGCCAAGAGACCCAGTACTTC.

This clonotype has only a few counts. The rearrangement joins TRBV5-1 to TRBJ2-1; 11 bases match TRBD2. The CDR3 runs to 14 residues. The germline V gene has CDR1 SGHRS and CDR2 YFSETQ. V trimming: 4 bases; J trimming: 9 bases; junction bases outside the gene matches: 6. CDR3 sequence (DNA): TGCGCCAGCAGCCTTAGCGGGGGGGCGATTGAGCAGTTCTTC. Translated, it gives CASSLSGGAIEQFF.

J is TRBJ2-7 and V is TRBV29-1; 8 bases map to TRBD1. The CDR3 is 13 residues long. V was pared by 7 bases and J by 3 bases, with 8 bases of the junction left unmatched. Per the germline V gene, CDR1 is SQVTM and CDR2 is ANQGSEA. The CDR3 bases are TGCAGCGCCCTGACAGGGGATCACTACGAGCAGTACTTC. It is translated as CSALTGDHYEQYF.

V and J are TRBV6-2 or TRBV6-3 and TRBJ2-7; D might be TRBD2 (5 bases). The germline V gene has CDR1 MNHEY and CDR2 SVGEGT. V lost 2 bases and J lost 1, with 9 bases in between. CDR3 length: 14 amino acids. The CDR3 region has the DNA TGTGCCAGCAGTTACGGGCCGGGATCCTACGAGCAGTACGTC. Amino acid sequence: CASSYGPGSYEQYV.

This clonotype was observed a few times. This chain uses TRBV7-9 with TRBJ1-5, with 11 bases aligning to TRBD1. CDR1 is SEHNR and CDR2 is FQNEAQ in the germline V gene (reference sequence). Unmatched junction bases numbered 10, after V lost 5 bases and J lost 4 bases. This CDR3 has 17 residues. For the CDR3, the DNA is TGTGCCAGCAGCCCCCCCCCGGGACAGGGGGGTAATCAGCCCCAGCATTTT. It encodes CASSPPPGQGGNQPQHF.

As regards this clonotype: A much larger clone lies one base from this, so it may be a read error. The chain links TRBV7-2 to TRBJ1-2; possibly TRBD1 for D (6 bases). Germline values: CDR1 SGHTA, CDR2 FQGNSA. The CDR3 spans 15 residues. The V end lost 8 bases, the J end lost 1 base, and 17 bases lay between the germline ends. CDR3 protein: CASYMVRGVNYGYTF. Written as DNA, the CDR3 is TGTGCCAGCTATATGGTCAGGGGCGTTAACTATGGCTACACCTTC. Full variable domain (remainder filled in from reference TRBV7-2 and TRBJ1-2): GAGVSQSPSNKVTEKGKDVELRCDPISGHTALYWYRQSLGQGLEFLIYFQGNSAPDKSGLPSDRFSAERTGGSVSTLTIQRTQQEDSAVYLCASYMVRGVNYGYTFGSGTRLTVV.

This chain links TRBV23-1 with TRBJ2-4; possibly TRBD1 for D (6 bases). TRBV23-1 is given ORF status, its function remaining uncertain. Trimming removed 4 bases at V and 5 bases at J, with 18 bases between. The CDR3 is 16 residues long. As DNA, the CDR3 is TGCGCCAGCAGTCTTTGGCCCACAGGGTGTGAAAACATTCAGTACTTC. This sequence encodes CASSLWPTGCENIQYF.

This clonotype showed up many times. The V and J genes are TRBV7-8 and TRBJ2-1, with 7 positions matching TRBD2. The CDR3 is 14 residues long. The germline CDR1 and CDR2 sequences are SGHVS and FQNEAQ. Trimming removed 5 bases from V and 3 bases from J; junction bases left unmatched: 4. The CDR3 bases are TGTGCCAGCAGCCGAGGACTAGTCTACAATGAGCAGTTCTTC. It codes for CASSRGLVYNEQFF.

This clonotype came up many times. CDR3 nucleotide sequence: TGTGCCAGCAGCTTAGGGGTAGCGGGGTACCAAGAGACCCAGTACTTC. The encoded protein is CASSLGVAGYQETQYF. The chain uses TRBV7-2 and TRBJ2-5; 8 bases are a match to TRBD2. This CDR3 spans 16 amino acids. V shed 1 base, J shed 0 bases, and the junction held 4 bases outside the gene matches. Looked up from germline, CDR1 is SGHTA and CDR2 is FQGNSA.

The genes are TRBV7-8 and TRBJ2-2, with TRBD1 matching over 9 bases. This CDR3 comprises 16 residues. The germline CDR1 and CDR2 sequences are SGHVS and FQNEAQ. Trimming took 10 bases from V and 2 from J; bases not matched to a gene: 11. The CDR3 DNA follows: TGTGCCAATCCGGACAGGGGCCCAACTAACACCGGGGAGCTGTTTTTT. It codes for CANPDRGPTNTGELFF.

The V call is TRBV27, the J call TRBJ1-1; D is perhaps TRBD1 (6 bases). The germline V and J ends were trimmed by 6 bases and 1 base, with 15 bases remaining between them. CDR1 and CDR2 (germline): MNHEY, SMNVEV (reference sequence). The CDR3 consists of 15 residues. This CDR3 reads CASRDNRAQNTEAFF. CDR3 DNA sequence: TGTGCCAGCAGAGATAACAGGGCTCAGAACACTGAAGCTTTCTTT.

The CDR3 nucleotides read TGTGCCAGCAGTGGCTCAAGGAACACTGAAGCTTTCTTT. Translated, it gives CASSGSRNTEAFF. The chain uses TRBV6-4 and TRBJ1-1; the D is unclear. CDR1 and CDR2 from the germline V gene are MRHNA and SNTAGT. This CDR3 contains 13 residues. The V gene lost 4 bases and the J gene lost 1 base, with 7 bases spanning the gap.